The sequence of this T cell receptor beta chain was determined in a study of blood T cells in healthy people across ages. Donors were healthy Caucasian individuals from Russia aged roughly 6 to 95. Study-wide points: It was not possible, with unsorted PBMCs, to conclusively compare naive and antigen-experienced cells. Older age went with lower TCR beta diversity per million T cells, in a roughly linear way.

A word on this clonotype: Its cognate antigen is unknown.

Combining a sample-barcoded 5' primer with a J-beta primer mix, a second PCR ran for roughly 6 to 11 cycles. MiXCR, run by TCRdb on the 5' RACE reads, gives a single entry per CDR3 protein. The sample comprises over 700,000 distinct CDR3 sequences, 50% to 65% of which are singletons, and 40% to 50% rests with the top ten. This CDR3 has 12 amino acids. Trimming cost V 2 bases and J 3 bases, with 8 bases left between them. The germline V gene has CDR1 DFQATT and CDR2 SNEGSKA (reference sequence). The V gene is TRBV20-1, the J gene TRBJ2-7; no definite D call. This TCR was sampled from a man at least 80 years old in good health. The sample was blood. In DNA, the CDR3 is TGCAGTGCTAGACAGGAAGTCTACGAGCAGTACTTC. It specifies CSARQEVYEQYF.